The entry below gives a single T cell receptor beta chain sequence along with its context. As yet, its antigen is unknown. This entry is derived from a study of graft-versus-host responses after intestinal transplantation. For the study at large: The study gave all recipients anti-thymocyte globulin induction, then tacrolimus and steroids for two to three years.

Repertoires were generated with immunoSEQ multiplex PCR, while TCRdb's copy carries only in-frame clones and drops some. The sample includes about 50,000 clones, about 93% of them seen just once. This CDR3 has 11 residues. Trimming cost V 8 bases and J 5 bases, with 9 bases left between them. The germline V gene encodes CDR1 SEHNR and CDR2 FQNEAQ (reference sequence). Study results and limitations: Where graft-donor T cell macrochimerism was present, patients had high graft-versus-host to host-versus-graft clonal ratios in allografts.

This receptor was taken from a human donor who was the organ donor for an intestinal transplant. V gene TRBV7-9 combines with J gene TRBJ2-5; possibly TRBD1 for D (5 bases). The sequencing here drew on unstimulated CD4+ T cells sorted from spleen or lymph node cells, taken before transplant. This CDR3 reads CASQGSETQYF. Here the CDR3 DNA reads TGTGCCAGCCAGGGATCCGAGACCCAGTACTTC.